A single sample gave rise to the 18 T cell receptor beta chains below, sequenced in a study of molecular identifiers for immune sequencing clone quantification. One entry per CDR3 protein, called by TCRdb with MiXCR from the PCR reads. The table shows about 640,000 distinct CDR3 sequences, with around 20% occurring only once. The sequenced sample was naive CD8+ T cells from blood, with Jurkat cell RNA spiked in. As for subset: FACS-sorted CD8+CD4-CCR7+CD45RA+ naive T cells. These receptors were taken from a human donor in good health. Some libraries in this study had Jurkat cell RNA spiked in.

This clonotype was seen at least ten times. This chain links TRBV7-9 with TRBJ2-5; 8 bases align to TRBD2. Germline V lookup: CDR1 SEHNR, CDR2 FQNEAQ (reference sequence). There are 14 residues in the CDR3. V trimming: 3 bases; J trimming: 5 bases; junction bases outside the gene matches: 5. As DNA, the CDR3 is TGTGCCAGCAGCTTCAGCGGGGGCTTGGAGACCCAGTACTTC. It specifies CASSFSGGLETQYF.

A remark on this clonotype: Since a much larger clone is just one base distant, this may be a read error. V is TRBV19 and J is TRBJ2-3; D gene ambiguous. Germline CDR1 and CDR2: LNHDA and SQIVND (reference sequence). CDR3 size: 14 residues. The germline V and J ends were trimmed by 2 bases and 0 bases, with 6 bases remaining between them. In DNA, the CDR3 is TGTGCCAGTAGTATATGGGCTAGCACAGATACGCAGTATTTT. As protein: CASSIWASTDTQYF.

This clonotype was observed a few times. The chain has TRBV12-3 or TRBV12-4 and TRBJ2-5, with TRBD2 matching over 10 bases. With V trimmed by 5 bases and J by 3 bases, 3 bases remained unmatched. The length of the CDR3 is 14 residues. As DNA, the CDR3 is TGTGCCAGCAGTCAAAGCGGGAGGGAAGAGACCCAGTACTTC. This gives the protein CASSQSGREETQYF.

Of note for this clonotype: A clone one base away is much larger, so this may be a read error. This chain connects TRBV7-2 to TRBJ2-7; the match to TRBD2 covers 8 bases. The V gene's germline CDR1 is SGHTA and CDR2 FQGNSA. V lost 5 bases, J lost 3 bases, and 15 bases stayed unmatched. The CDR3 is made up of 17 amino acids. This chain's CDR3 is CASSPGPAGVKHYEQYF. CDR3 sequence (DNA): TGTGCCAGCAGCCCCGGACCAGCGGGAGTAAAACACTACGAGCAGTACTTC.

The rearrangement joins TRBV2 to TRBJ2-5; D is undetermined. Between the trimmed V and J ends, which lost 3 bases and 7 bases, there was a span of 15 bases. CDR3 length: 14 amino acids. The germline V gene has CDR1 SNHLY and CDR2 FYNNEI. The DNA of the CDR3 is TGTGCCAGCAGTGAGCGATCGGGTCATGGGACCCAGTACTTC. Encoded protein: CASSERSGHGTQYF.

This clonotype was seen repeatedly, ten times or more. The V and J genes are TRBV7-9 and TRBJ2-7, with 10 bases fitting TRBD1. V was clipped by 5 bases and J by 3 bases; unmatched bases: 10. CDR3 size: 16 residues. The germline gives CDR1 SEHNR, CDR2 FQNEAQ (reference sequence). CDR3 loop: CASSPPQGQGIYEQYF. CDR3 DNA sequence: TGTGCCAGCAGCCCACCCCAGGGACAGGGGATCTACGAGCAGTACTTC. Looking up the rest from reference TRBV7-9 and TRBJ2-7 gives the full variable domain: DTGVSQNPRHKITKRGQNVTFRCDPISEHNRLYWYRQTLGQGPEFLTYFQNEAQLEKSRLLSDRFSAERPKGSFSTLEIQRTEQGDSAMYLCASSPPQGQGIYEQYFGPGTRLTVT.

The sample holds many counts of this clonotype. The genes are TRBV2 and TRBJ1-5, with 7 nucleotides matching TRBD1. Germline values: CDR1 SNHLY, CDR2 FYNNEI. The J segment lost 2 bases and the V segment lost 7 bases, leaving 5 bases of the junction unmatched. The CDR3 contains 14 residues. CDR3 amino acids: CASTPQGGNQPQHF. The DNA for the CDR3 is TGTGCCAGCACCCCCCAGGGGGGCAATCAGCCCCAGCATTTT. The full variable domain, completed using reference TRBV2 and TRBJ1-5, is EPEVTQTPSHQVTQMGQEVILRCVPISNHLYFYWYRQILGQKVEFLVSFYNNEISEKSEIFDDQFSVERPDGSNFTLKIRSTKLEDSAMYFCASTPQGGNQPQHFGDGTRLSIL.

The chain has TRBV12-3 or TRBV12-4 and TRBJ1-2, with D unclear. The CDR3 extends over 13 amino acids. The V end was cut by 3 bases, the J end by 3 bases, with 8 bases between. The CDR3 is CASSFGSHYGYTF. Written as DNA, the CDR3 is TGTGCCAGCAGTTTTGGGTCGCACTATGGCTACACCTTC.

This clonotype showed up many times. The chain joins TRBV7-9 to TRBJ2-1; D is undetermined. The germline V gene has CDR1 SEHNR and CDR2 FQNEAQ (reference sequence). V shed 5 bases and J shed 7 bases, with 12 bases lying between them. There are 13 residues in the CDR3. The CDR3 region has the DNA TGTGCCAGCAGCCCCAAGCCCGCTAATGAGCAGTTCTTC. As protein: CASSPKPANEQFF. Complete variable domain (other parts from reference TRBV7-9 and TRBJ2-1): DTGVSQNPRHKITKRGQNVTFRCDPISEHNRLYWYRQTLGQGPEFLTYFQNEAQLEKSRLLSDRFSAERPKGSFSTLEIQRTEQGDSAMYLCASSPKPANEQFFGPGTRLTVL.

To note about this clonotype: This sequence may be a read error, since a much larger clone differs from it by one base. This likely comes from a read error, as the CDR3 has no conserved phenylalanine or tryptophan at its end. This chain connects TRBV12-3 or TRBV12-4 to TRBJ2-5; 8 positions agree with TRBD2. CDR3 size: 16 residues. Trimming took 6 bases from V and 4 from J; bases not matched to a gene: 13. Here the CDR3 reads CASSLLPGSGGETQYL. The CDR3 coding sequence is TGTGCCAGCAGCCTCCTCCCGGGGAGCGGGGGAGAGACCCAGTACCTC.

This clonotype was seen at least ten times. The CDR3 DNA reads TGTGCCAGCAGTTATGAGCCCTCCGCAGATACGCAGTATTTT. This translates into CASSYEPSADTQYF. The gene calls are TRBV6-5 and TRBJ2-3; D not resolved. The CDR3 runs 14 residues. Germline lookup yields CDR1 MNHEY and CDR2 SVGAGI. V lost 3 bases and J 4 bases, leaving 11 bases between the germline ends.

This clonotype came up many times. This chain links TRBV29-1 with TRBJ2-7; D not resolved. The CDR3 extends over 11 amino acids. CDR1 is SQVTM and CDR2 is ANQGSEA in the germline V gene. Trimming took 4 bases from V and 4 from J, leaving 8 bases between them. CDR3 bases: TGCAGCGTTGCTAGTGATTACGAGCAGTACTTC. It translates to CSVASDYEQYF.

The table lists this clonotype with a count of one. A much larger clone lies one base from this, so it may be a read error. The CDR3 sequence is CASSELVGGPSYEQYF. Here the CDR3 DNA reads TGTGCCAGCAGCGAACTAGTGGGGGGACCTTCCTACGAGCAGTACTTC. This chain links TRBV13 with TRBJ2-7, with D perhaps matching TRBD2 (6 bases). Germline V gives CDR1 PRHDT, CDR2 FYEKMQ (reference sequence). The length of the CDR3 is 16 residues. V lost 5 bases to trimming and J lost 1 base, with 18 bases between them.

The sample holds a few counts of this clonotype. J is TRBJ2-7 and V is TRBV6-2 or TRBV6-3; TRBD1 matches at 8 bases. The CDR3 is made up of 15 amino acids. With V trimmed by 7 bases and J by 3 bases, 11 bases remained unmatched. The V gene's germline CDR1 is MNHEY and CDR2 SVGEGT. The CDR3 DNA follows: TGTGCCAGCAATACTCCAGGGACAGGCCACTACGAGCAGTACTTC. This gives the protein CASNTPGTGHYEQYF.

A remark on this clonotype: With a much larger clone just one base away, this may be a read error. This chain links TRBV5-6 with TRBJ2-3; 11 nucleotides line up with TRBD2. V shed 4 bases, J shed 6 bases, and the junction held 10 bases outside the gene matches. The CDR3 consists of 16 residues. Germline V gene data show CDR1 as SGHDT and CDR2 as YYEEEE. The CDR3 sequence is CASSAWTSGRSDTQYF. In nucleotides, the CDR3 is TGTGCCAGCAGCGCGTGGACTAGCGGGCGTTCGGATACGCAGTATTTT.

This clonotype appeared many times. J is TRBJ2-5 and V is TRBV4-1; possibly TRBD2 for D (6 bases). Trimming left V 2 bases short and J 5 bases short, with 12 bases between. The CDR3 loop spans 14 amino acids. In germline, CDR1 is MGHRA, CDR2 YSYEKL. The CDR3 here is CASSQTSQWETQYF. The CDR3 bases are TGCGCCAGCAGCCAAACTAGCCAATGGGAGACCCAGTACTTC.

Ten or more counts support this clonotype. The rearrangement links TRBV19 to TRBJ1-5; D gene uncertain. V was trimmed by 1 base and J by 4 bases, leaving 11 bases between them. The germline gives CDR1 LNHDA, CDR2 SQIVND (reference sequence). This CDR3 has 15 residues. The CDR3 DNA sequence: TGTGCCAGTAGTATAGGGGCCAGTGCTAATCAGCCCCAGCATTTT. It yields the protein CASSIGASANQPQHF.

The chain couples TRBV4-1 to TRBJ2-7, with 7 bases that match TRBD2. Losses at the gene ends were 1 base for V and 0 bases for J; bases not matched to a gene: 3. CDR1 MGHRA and CDR2 YSYEKL come from the germline V gene. The length of the CDR3 is 15 residues. CDR3 protein: CASSQGRGGSYEQYF. The CDR3 region has the DNA TGCGCCAGCAGCCAAGGTCGCGGGGGCTCCTACGAGCAGTACTTC.